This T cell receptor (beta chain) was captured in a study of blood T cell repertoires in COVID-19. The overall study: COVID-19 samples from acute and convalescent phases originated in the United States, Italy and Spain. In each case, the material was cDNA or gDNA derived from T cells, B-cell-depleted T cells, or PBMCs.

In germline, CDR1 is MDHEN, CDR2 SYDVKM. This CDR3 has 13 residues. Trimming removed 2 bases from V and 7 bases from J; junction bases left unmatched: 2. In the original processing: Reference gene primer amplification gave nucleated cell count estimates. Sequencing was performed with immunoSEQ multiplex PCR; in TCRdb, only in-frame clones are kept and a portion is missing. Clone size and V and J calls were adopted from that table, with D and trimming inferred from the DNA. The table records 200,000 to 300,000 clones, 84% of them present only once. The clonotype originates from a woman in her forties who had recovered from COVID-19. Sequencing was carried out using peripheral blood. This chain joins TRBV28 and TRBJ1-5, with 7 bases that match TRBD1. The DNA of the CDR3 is TGTGCCAGCAGTTTAGAGGGGGCCCAGCCCCAGCATTTT. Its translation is CASSLEGAQPQHF. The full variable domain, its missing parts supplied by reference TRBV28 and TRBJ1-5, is DVKVTQSSRYLVKRTGEKVFLECVQDMDHENMFWYRQDPGLGLRLIYFSYDVKMKEKGDIPEGYSVSREKKERFSLILESASTNQTSMYLCASSLEGAQPQHFGDGTRLSIL.